These T cell receptor beta chains were read from a single sample in a study of beta chain features in type 1 diabetes. Only in-frame clones appear in the TCRdb table, and some are missing; sequencing was by immunoSEQ multiplex PCR. Found here are 450,000 to 550,000 clones, around 30% of them singletons; the top ten hold around 0.065%. Sequencing was done on a sample of naive CD4+ T cells from blood. All receptors come from a man aged 18 to 35 in good health. Both conserved end residues are trimmed from each CDR3. Clone size is shown for a subset of rows, as once, few, many or a class of expanded clone.

TRBV15	TRBJ2-7	NA	ATSKDRVHEQY
TRBV27	TRBJ2-3	few	ASSSRASGSTDTQY
TRBV28	TRBJ2-5	NA	ASWDTLQETQY
TRBV5-1	TRBJ2-3	few	ASSPAGVDTQY
TRBV11-2	TRBJ2-5	NA	ASSRTSLQETQY
TRBV27	TRBJ2-1	NA	ASKGGRAVNEQF
TRBV19	TRBJ2-2	NA	ASTPDFNTGELF
TRBV18	TRBJ2-3	few	ASSLGGLRDTQY
TRBV29-1	TRBJ2-7	few	SVWDRRKYEQY
TRBV4-2	TRBJ2-1	NA	ASTPGDIGEQF
TRBV28	TRBJ2-6	NA	ASSGAGTGSVLT
TRBV7-3	TRBJ2-1	NA	ASSLIAGGTYNEQF
TRBV27	TRBJ2-1	few	ASSRLALAIDEQF
TRBV25-1	TRBJ2-3	NA	ASSEFASLSTDTQY
TRBV6-6	TRBJ2-3	NA	ASRHITDTQY
TRBV15	TRBJ2-5	few	ATSRDQRETQY
TRBV13	TRBJ2-7	few	ASSLHSYEQY
TRBV6-4	TRBJ2-2	once	ASSPMTANTGELF
TRBV7-2	TRBJ1-5	few	ASSARNQPQH
TRBV9	TRBJ2-1	few	ASSGPYNEQF
TRBV30	TRBJ1-1	NA	AWSVGTANTEAF
TRBV5-6	TRBJ2-5	NA	ASSLVSSFRGTQY
TRBV29-1	TRBJ2-3	few	SVEPRGLDTDTQY
TRBV4-1	TRBJ2-7	NA	ASSPGLAGGNSYEQY
TRBV7-9	TRBJ2-1	NA	ASSLATSGRSNEQF
TRBV29-1	TRBJ1-3	few	SVGDLNTIY
TRBV30	TRBJ1-4	NA	AWTYNRATNEKLF
TRBV29-1	TRBJ2-3	NA	SVAGTGALGDTQY
TRBV7-2	TRBJ2-7	NA	ASSTRGGSVYEQY
TRBV30	TRBJ1-2	few	ACYRGTRGYT
TRBV7-9	TRBJ2-2	NA	ASSQTGPTGELF
TRBV6-6	TRBJ1-5	few	ASSSGRGQPQH
TRBV4-3	TRBJ2-7	few	ASSQEIGSSYEQY
TRBV29-1	TRBJ2-1	few	SVRYFYNEQF
TRBV30	TRBJ1-1	NA	AWRRNTEAF
TRBV11-2	TRBJ2-1	few	ASSVLAARQF
TRBV18	TRBJ2-1	NA	ASSPLAGVHNEQF
TRBV7-2	TRBJ2-2	NA	ASSPRATNTGELF
TRBV18	TRBJ2-5	NA	ASSPGTGVGETQY